This T cell receptor beta chain is drawn from a study of blood T cell repertoires in COVID-19. Study background: Material from acute and convalescent COVID-19 was sourced from the United States, Italy and Spain. T cells, B-cell-depleted T cells, or PBMCs provided the cDNA or gDNA that served as material.

Original analysis: Amplifying reference gene primers gave estimates of nucleated cell counts. Only in-frame clones appear in the TCRdb table, and some are missing; sequencing was by immunoSEQ multiplex PCR. From that table come the V and J calls and clone size; the DNA was used to work out D and trimming. The top ten hold 2.5% to 3.5% of the sample, which has about 140,000 clones, 80% to 90% seen once. There are 14 residues in the CDR3. V lost 7 bases to trimming and J lost 6 bases, with 19 bases between them. Germline values: CDR1 SGHTA, CDR2 FQGNSA. The chain employs TRBV7-2 and TRBJ2-7; tentatively, D is TRBD1 (5 bases). This sequence originates from a woman aged 60-70 years with active COVID-19. Sequences were obtained from peripheral blood. Here the CDR3 DNA reads TGTGCCAGCACCCGGACACTTCAGTATCCCGAGCAGTACTTC. Protein sequence: CASTRTLQYPEQYF.